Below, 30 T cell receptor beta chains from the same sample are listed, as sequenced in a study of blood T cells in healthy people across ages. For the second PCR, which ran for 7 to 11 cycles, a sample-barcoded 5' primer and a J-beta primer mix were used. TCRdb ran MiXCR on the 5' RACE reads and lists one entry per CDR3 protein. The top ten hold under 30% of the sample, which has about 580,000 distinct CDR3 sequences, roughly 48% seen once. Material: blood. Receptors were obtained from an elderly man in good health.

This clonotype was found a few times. The CDR3: CASSYSTTGYTF. CDR3 coding DNA: TGTGCCAGCAGTTACTCGACGACCGGCTACACCTTC. J is TRBJ1-2 and V is TRBV6-2 or TRBV6-3; no clear D. The V end lost 0 bases, the J end lost 8 bases, and 7 bases lay between the germline ends. CDR1 is MNHEY and CDR2 is SVGEGT in the germline V gene. This CDR3 has 12 residues.

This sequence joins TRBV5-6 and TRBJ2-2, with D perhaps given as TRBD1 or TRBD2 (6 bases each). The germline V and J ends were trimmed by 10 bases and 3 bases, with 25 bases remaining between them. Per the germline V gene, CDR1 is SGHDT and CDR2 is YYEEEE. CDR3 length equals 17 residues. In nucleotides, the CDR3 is TGTGCCTCATTCCTTGGGGGGCAGGTCTTTTACACCGGGGAGCTGTTTTTT. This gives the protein CASFLGGQVFYTGELFF.

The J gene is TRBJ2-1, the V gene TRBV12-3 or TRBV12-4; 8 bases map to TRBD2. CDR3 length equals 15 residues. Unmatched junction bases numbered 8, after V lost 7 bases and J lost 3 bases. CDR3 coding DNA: TGTGCCAGCATCCGGGGGGGTAGCGGCTACAATGAGCAGTTCTTC. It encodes CASIRGGSGYNEQFF.

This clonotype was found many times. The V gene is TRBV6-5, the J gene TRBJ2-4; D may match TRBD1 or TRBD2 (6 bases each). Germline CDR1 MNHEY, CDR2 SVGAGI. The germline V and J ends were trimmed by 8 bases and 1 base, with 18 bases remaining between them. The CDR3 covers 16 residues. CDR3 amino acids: CASAPRRGLAKNIQYF. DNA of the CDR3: TGTGCCAGCGCCCCAAGACGGGGGCTGGCCAAAAACATTCAGTACTTC.

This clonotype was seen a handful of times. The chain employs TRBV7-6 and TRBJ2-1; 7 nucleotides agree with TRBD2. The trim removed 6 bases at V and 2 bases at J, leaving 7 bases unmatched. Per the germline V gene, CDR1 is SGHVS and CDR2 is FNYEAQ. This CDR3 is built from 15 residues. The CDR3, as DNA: TGTGCCAGCAGTACTTACGGGGGGACCTACAATGAGCAGTTCTTC. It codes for CASSTYGGTYNEQFF. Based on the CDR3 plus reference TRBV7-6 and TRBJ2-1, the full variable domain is GAGVSQSPRYKVTKRGQDVALRCDPISGHVSLYWYRQALGQGPEFLTYFNYEAQQDKSGLPNDRFSAERPEGSISTLTIQRTEQRDSAMYRCASSTYGGTYNEQFFGPGTRLTVL.

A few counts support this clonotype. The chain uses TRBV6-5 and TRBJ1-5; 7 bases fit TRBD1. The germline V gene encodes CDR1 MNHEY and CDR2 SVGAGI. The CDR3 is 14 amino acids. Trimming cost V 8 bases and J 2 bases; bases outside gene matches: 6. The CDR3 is CASGLGTGNQPQHF. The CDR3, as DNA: TGTGCCAGCGGTCTGGGGACAGGCAATCAGCCCCAGCATTTT.

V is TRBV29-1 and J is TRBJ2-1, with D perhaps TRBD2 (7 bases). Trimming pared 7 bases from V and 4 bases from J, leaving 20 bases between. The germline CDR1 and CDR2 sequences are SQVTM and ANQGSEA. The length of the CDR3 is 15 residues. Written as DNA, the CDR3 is TGCAGCGGCGGGGGCGGGAGAGGTTGGTACAATGAGCAGTTCTTC. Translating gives CSGGGGRGWYNEQFF.

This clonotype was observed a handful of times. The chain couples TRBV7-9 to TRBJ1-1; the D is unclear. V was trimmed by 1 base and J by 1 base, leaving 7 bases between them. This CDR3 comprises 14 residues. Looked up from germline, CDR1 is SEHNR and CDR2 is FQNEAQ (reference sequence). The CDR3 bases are TGTGCCAGCAGCTTAGTTACAGAGAACACTGAAGCTTTCTTT. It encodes CASSLVTENTEAFF.

CDR3 sequence: CATSDWRGSSGSGANVLTF. In DNA form, the CDR3 reads TGTGCCACCAGTGATTGGCGAGGCAGCTCCGGCTCTGGGGCCAACGTCCTGACTTTC. The J gene is TRBJ2-6, the V gene TRBV24-1, with D uncertain. CDR3 length: 19 amino acids. Germline V lookup: CDR1 KGHDR, CDR2 SFDVKD. Trimming left V 2 bases short and J 0 bases short, with 16 bases between.

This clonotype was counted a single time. The CDR3, as DNA: TGTGCCAGCAGCCCCGGGGAGTTCTACGAGCAGTACTTC. This gives the protein CASSPGEFYEQYF. The rearrangement links TRBV7-3 to TRBJ2-7, with TRBD2 as a possible D gene (5 bases). Germline CDR1 is SGHTA and CDR2 is FQGTGA. V was clipped by 5 bases and J by 3 bases, with 11 bases between them. This CDR3 comprises 13 residues.

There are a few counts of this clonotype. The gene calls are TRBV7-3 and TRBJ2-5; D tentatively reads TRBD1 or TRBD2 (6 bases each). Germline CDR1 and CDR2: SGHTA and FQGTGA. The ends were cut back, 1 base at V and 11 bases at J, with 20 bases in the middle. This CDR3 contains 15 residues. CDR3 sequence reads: CASSLMEASVGAQYF. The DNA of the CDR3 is TGTGCCAGCAGCTTAATGGAGGCTAGCGTGGGGGCGCAGTACTTC.

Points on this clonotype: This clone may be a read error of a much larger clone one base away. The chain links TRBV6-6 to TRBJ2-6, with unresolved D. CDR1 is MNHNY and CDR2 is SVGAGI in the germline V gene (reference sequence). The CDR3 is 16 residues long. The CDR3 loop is CAGSYSGNSGANVLTF. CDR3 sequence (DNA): TGTGCCGGCAGTTACTCAGGCAACTCTGGGGCCAACGTCCTGACTTTC.

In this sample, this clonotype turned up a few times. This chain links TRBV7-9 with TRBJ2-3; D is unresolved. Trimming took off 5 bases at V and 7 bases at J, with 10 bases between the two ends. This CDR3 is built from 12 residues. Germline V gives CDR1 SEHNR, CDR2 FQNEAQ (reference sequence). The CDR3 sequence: CASSKDTNTQYF. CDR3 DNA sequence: TGTGCCAGCAGCAAAGACACCAATACGCAGTATTTT.

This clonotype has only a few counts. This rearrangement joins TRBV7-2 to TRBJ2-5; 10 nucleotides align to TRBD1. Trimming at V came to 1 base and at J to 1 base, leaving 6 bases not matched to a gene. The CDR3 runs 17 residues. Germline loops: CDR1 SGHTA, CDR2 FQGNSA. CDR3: CASSLVSGTGAQETQYF. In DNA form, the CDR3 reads TGTGCCAGCAGCTTAGTTTCCGGGACAGGGGCCCAAGAGACCCAGTACTTC.

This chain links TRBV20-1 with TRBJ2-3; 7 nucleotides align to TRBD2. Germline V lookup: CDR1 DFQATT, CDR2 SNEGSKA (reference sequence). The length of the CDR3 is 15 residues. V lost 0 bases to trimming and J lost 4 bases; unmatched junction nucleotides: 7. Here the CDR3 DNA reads TGCAGTGCTAGAGATCACGCGGGAGATCCAGATACGCAGTATTTT. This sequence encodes CSARDHAGDPDTQYF.

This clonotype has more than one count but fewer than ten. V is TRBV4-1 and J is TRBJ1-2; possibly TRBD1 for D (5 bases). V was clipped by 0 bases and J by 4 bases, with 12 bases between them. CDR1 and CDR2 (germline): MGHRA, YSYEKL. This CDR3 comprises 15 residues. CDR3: CASSQDGRGGYGYTF. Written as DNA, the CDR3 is TGCGCCAGCAGCCAAGACGGGCGGGGGGGCTATGGCTACACCTTC.

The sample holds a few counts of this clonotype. The CDR3, as DNA: TGTGCCAGCAGCTCCCGGACTATTTCAGGCTCGGATACGCAGTATTTT. This encodes CASSSRTISGSDTQYF. This chain uses TRBV7-9 with TRBJ2-3; a weak D match, TRBD2 (6 bases). Germline V gene data show CDR1 as SEHNR and CDR2 as FQNEAQ (reference sequence). This CDR3 has 16 amino acids. V was clipped by 4 bases and J by 6 bases, with 20 bases between them.

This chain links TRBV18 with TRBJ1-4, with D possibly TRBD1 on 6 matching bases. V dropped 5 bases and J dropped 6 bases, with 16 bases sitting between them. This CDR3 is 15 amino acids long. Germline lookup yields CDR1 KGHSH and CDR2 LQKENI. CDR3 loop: CASSSTQGSDEKLFF. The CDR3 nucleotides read TGTGCCAGCTCATCAACACAGGGTTCGGATGAAAAACTGTTTTTT.

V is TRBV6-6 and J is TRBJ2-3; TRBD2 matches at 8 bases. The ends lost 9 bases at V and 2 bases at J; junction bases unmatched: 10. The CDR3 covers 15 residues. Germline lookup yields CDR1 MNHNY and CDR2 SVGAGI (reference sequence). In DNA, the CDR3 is TGTGCCAGTTCCACCCCAGCGGGGGACACAGATACGCAGTATTTT. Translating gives CASSTPAGDTDTQYF.

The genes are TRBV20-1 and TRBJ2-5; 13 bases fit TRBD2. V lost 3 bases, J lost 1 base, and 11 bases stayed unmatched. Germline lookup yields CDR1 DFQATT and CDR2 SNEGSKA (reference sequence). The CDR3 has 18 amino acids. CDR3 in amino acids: CSARVFGLAGVLQETQYF. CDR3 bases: TGCAGTGCTAGGGTTTTCGGACTAGCGGGGGTACTCCAAGAGACCCAGTACTTC.

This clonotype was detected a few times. This CDR3 is CSAPSRPGSNEKLFF. CDR3 sequence (DNA): TGCAGTGCGCCCAGCCGTCCAGGCTCGAATGAAAAACTGTTTTTT. The chain links TRBV20-1 to TRBJ1-4; D gene uncertain. Germline loops: CDR1 DFQATT, CDR2 SNEGSKA (reference sequence). CDR3 size: 15 residues. Trimming cost V 6 bases and J 5 bases, with 19 bases left between them.

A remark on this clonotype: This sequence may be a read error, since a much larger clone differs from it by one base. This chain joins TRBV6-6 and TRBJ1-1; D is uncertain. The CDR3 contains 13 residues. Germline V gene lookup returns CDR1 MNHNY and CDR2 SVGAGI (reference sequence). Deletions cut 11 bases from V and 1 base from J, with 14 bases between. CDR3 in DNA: TGTGCCGTAGACGGACGGCAGAACACTGAAGCTTTCTTT. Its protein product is CAVDGRQNTEAFF.

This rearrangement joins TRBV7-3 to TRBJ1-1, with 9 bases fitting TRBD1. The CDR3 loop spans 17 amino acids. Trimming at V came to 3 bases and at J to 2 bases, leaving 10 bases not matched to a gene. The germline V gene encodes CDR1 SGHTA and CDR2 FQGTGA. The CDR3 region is CASSFHRDRAPNTEAFF. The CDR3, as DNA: TGTGCCAGCAGCTTCCACCGGGACAGGGCACCCAACACTGAAGCTTTCTTT. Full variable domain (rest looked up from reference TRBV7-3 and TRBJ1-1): GAGVSQTPSNKVTEKGKYVELRCDPISGHTALYWYRQSLGQGPEFLIYFQGTGAADDSGLPNDRFFAVRPEGSVSTLKIQRTERGDSAVYLCASSFHRDRAPNTEAFFGQGTRLTVV.

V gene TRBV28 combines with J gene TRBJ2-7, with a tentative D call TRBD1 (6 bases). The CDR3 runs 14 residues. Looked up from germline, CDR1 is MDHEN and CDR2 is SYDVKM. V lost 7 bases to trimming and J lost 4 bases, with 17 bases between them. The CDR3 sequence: CASTPGTPIYEQYF. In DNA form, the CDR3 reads TGTGCCAGCACCCCCGGGACACCTATTTACGAGCAGTACTTC.

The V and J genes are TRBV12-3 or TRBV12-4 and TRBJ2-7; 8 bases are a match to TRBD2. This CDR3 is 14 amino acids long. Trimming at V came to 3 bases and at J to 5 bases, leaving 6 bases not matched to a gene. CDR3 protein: CASSLAGGGHEQYF. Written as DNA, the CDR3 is TGTGCCAGCAGTTTGGCGGGAGGAGGCCACGAGCAGTACTTC.

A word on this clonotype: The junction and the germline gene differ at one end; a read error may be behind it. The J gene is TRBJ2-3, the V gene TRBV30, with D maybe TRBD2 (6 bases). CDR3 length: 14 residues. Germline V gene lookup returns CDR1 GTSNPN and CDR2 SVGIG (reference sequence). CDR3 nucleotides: TGTGCCAGGAGTGTCTCAGGCGCGCGGGGTACGCAGTATTTT. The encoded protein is CARSVSGARGTQYF. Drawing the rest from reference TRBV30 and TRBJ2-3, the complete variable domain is SQTIHQWPATLVQPVGSPLSLECTVEGTSNPNLYWYRQAAGRGLQLLFYSVGIGQISSEVPQNLSASRPQDRQFILSSKKLLLSDSGFYLCARSVSGARGTQYFGPGTRLTVL.

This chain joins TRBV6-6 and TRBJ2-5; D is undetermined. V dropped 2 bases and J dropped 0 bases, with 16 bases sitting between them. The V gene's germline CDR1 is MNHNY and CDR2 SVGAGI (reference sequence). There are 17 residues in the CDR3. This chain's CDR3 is CASSYLLRGIHQETQYF. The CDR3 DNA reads TGTGCCAGCAGTTACCTTTTACGCGGTATTCACCAAGAGACCCAGTACTTC.

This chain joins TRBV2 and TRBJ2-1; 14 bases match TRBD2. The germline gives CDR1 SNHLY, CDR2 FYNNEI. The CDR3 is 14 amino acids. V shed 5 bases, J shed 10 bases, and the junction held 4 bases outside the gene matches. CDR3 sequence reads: CASSRGLAGGEQFF. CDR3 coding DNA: TGTGCCAGCAGTAGAGGACTAGCGGGAGGCGAGCAGTTCTTC.

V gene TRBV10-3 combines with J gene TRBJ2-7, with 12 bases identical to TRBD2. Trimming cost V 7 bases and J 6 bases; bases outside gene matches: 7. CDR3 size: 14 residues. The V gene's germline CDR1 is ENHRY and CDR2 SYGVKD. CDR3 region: CAIMTSSGRGEQYF. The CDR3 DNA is TGTGCCATCATGACTTCTAGCGGGAGGGGCGAGCAGTACTTC.

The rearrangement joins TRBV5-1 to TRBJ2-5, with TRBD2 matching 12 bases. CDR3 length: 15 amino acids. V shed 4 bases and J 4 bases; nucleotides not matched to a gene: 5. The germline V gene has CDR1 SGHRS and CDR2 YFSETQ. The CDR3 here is CASSVGLAGPETQYF. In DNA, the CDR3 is TGCGCCAGCAGCGTCGGACTAGCGGGACCAGAGACCCAGTACTTC.